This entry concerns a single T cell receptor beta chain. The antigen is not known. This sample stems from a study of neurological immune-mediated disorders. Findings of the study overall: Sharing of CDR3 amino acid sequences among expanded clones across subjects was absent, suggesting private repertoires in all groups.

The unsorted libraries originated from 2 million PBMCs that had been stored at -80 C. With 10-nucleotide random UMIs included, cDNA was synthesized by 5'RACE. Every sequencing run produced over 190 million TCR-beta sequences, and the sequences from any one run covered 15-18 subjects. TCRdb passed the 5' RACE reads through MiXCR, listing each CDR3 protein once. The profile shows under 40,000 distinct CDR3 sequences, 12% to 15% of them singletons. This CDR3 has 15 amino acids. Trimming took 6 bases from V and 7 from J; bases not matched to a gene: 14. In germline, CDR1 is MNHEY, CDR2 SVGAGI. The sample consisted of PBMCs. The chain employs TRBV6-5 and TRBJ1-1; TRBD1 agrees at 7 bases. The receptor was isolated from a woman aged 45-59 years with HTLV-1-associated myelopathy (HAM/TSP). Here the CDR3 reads CASSPPGTAGGEAFF. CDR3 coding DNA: TGTGCCAGCAGCCCCCCCGGGACAGCCGGAGGTGAAGCTTTCTTT.